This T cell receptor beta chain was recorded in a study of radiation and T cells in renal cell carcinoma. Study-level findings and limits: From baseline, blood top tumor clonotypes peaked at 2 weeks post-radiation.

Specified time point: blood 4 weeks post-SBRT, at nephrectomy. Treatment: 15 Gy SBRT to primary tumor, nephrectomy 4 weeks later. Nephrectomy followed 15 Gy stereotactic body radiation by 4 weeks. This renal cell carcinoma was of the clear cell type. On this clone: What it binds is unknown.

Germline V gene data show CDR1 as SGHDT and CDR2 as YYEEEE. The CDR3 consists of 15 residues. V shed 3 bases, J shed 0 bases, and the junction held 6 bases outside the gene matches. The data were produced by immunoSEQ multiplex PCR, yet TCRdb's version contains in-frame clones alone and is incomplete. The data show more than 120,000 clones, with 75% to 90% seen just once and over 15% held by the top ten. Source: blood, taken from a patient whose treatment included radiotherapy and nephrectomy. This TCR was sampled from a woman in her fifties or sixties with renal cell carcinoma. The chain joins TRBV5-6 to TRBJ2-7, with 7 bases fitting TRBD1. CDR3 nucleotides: TGTGCCAGCAGCTCCTGGCAGGGGGTCTCCTACGAGCAGTACTTC. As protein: CASSSWQGVSYEQYF.